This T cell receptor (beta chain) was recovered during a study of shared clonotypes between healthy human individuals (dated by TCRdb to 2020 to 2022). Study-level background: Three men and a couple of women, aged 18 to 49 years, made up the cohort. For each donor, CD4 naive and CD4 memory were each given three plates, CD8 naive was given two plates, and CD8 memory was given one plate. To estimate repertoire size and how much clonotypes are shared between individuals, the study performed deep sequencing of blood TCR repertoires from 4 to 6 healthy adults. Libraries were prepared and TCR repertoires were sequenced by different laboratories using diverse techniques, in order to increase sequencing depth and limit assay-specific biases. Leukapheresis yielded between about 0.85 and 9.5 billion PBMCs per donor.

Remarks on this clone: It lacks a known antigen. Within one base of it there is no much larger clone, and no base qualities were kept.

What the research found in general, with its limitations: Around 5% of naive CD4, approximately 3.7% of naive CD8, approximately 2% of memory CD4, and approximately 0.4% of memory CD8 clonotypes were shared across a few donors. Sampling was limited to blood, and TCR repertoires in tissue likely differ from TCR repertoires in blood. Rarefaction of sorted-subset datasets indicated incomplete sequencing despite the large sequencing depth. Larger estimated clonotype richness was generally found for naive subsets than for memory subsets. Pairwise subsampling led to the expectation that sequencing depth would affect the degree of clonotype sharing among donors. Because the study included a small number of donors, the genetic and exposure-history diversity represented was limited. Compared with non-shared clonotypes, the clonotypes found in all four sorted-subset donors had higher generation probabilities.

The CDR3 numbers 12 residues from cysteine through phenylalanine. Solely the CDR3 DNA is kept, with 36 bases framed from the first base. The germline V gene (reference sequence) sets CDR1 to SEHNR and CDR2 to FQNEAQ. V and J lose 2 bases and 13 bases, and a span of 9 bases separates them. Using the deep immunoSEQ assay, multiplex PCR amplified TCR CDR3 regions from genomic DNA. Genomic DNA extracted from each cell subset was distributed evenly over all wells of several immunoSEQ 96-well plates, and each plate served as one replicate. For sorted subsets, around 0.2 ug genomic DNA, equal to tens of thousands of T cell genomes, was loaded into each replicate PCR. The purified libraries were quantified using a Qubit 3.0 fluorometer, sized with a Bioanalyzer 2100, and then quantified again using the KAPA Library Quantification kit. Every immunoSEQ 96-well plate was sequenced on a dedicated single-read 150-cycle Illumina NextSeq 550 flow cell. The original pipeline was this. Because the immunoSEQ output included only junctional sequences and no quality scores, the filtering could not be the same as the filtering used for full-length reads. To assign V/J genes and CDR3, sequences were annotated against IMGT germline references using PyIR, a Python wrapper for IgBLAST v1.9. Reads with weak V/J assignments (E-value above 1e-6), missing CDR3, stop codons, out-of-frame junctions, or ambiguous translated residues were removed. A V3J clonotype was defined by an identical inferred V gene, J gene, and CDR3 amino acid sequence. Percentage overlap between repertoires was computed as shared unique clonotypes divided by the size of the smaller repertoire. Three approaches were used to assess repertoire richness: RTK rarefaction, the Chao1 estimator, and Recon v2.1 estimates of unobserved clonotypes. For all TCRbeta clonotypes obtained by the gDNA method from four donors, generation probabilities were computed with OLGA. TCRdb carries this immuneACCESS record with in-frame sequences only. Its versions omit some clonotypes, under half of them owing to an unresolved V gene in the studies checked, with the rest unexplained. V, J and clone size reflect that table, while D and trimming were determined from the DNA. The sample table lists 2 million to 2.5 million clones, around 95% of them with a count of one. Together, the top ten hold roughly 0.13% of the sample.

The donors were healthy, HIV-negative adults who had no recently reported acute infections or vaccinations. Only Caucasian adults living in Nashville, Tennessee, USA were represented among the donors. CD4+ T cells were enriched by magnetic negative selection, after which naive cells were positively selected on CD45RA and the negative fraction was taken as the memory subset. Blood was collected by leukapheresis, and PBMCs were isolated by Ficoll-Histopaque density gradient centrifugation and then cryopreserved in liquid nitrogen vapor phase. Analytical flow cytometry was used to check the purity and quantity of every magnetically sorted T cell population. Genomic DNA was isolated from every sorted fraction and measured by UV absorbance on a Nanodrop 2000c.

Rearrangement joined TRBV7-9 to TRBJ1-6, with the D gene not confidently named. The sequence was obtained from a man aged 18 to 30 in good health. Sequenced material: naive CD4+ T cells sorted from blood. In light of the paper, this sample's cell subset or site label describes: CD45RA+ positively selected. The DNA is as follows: TGTGCCAGCAGCTTACCCCCGGCGCCCCTCCACTTT. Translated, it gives CASSLPPAPLHF.